This TCR beta chain was recovered during a study of T cells in Graves' hyperthyroidism and ophthalmopathy. The study's findings and limits: The model forecast ophthalmopathy, anticipating it by a median approximately 6.2 months before onset. Blood also showed most of the thyroid clonotypes that were expanded above 0.001.

Concerning this clonotype: Its antigen is unknown.

If no ophthalmopathy progression occurred within 18 months, Graves' hyperthyroidism was stable. The PBMCs studied were ones that came from 8 to 10 ml fresh peripheral blood. TCR beta CDR3 regions were amplified from RNA. During a first-round RT-PCR of the TCR CDR3, the HTBI primer set was used. TCRdb re-called the multiplex PCR reads through MiXCR, storing one row per CDR3 protein. Of over 650,000 distinct CDR3 sequences in the sample, about 15% were seen once. This TCR was recovered from a man in his late teens or twenties with Graves' hyperthyroidism. The specimen sequenced was blood.

CDR3 coding DNA: TGCAGCGTCCCGTGGGGGGGGGAGCAGTACTTC. This encodes CSVPWGGEQYF. The V and J genes are TRBV29-1 and TRBJ2-7; 7 bases match TRBD2. CDR1 SQVTM and CDR2 ANQGSEA come from the germline V gene. The CDR3 has 11 amino acids. With V trimmed by 6 bases and J by 7 bases, 6 bases remained unmatched.